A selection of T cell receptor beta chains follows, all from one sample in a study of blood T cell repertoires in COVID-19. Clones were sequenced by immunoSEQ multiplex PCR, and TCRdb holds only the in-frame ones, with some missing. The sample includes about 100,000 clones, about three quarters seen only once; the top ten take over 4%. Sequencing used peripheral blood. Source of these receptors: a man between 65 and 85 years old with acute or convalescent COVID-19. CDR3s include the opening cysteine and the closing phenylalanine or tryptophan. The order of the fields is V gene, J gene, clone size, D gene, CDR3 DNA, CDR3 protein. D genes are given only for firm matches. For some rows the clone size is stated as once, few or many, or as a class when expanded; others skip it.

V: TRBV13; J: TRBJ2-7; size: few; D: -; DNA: TGTGCCAGCAGTCTCAGCGGTCTGTACGAGCAGTACTTC; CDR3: CASSLSGLYEQYF
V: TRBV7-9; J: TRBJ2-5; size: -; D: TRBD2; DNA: TGTGCCAGCAGCTTATCTGGACTAGCGGGGGAGACCCAGTACTTC; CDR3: CASSLSGLAGETQYF
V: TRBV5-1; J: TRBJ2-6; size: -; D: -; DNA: TGCGCCAGCAGCTTGGATTGGGGAGACGGGGCCAACGTCCTGACTTTC; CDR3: CASSLDWGDGANVLTF
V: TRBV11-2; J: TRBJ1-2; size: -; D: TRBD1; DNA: TGTGCCAGCAGCTTAGATCAGACAGGGAGGTACTATGGCTACACCTTC; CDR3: CASSLDQTGRYYGYTF
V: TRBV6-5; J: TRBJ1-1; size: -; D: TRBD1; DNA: TGTGCCAGCAGACATGGGACAGGGGGCACTGAAGCTTTCTTT; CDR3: CASRHGTGGTEAFF
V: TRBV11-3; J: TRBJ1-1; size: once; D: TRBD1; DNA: TGTGCCAGCAGCGGAACAGGGGAGACTGAAGCTTTCTTT; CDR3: CASSGTGETEAFF
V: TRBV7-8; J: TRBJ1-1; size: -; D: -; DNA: TGTGCCAGCAGCTCGCTGGAGAGGATGAGAGGTGAAGCTTTCTTT; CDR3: CASSSLERMRGEAFF
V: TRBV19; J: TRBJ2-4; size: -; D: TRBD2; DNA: TGTGCCAGTAGTCGGGGGGGCGAAAACATTCAGTACTTC; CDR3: CASSRGGENIQYF
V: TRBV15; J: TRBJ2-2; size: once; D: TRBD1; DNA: TGTGCCACCAGCAAACAGGGGGCTCCTTCCGAGCTGTTTTTT; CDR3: CATSKQGAPSELFF
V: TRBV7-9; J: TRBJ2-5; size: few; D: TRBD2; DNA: TGTGCCAGCAGCTTAGGCCCTAGCGGGGGCGGGGGAGAGACCCAGTACTTC; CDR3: CASSLGPSGGGGETQYF
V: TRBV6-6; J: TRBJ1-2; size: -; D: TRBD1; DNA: TGTGCCAGCAGTTCCCAGGGGGAATATGGCTACACCTTC; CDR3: CASSSQGEYGYTF
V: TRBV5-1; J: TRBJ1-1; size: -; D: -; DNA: TGCGCCAGCAGCGTGGGCTCGACAGGGAACACTGAAGCTTTCTTT; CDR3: CASSVGSTGNTEAFF
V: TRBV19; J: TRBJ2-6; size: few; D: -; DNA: TGTGCCAGTAGTATAGGGTCAGGGAATTATGGGGCCAACGTCCTGACTTTC; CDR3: CASSIGSGNYGANVLTF
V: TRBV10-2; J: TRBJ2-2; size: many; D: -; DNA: TGCGCCAGCAGTGAAGTAGCGGTGGGCACCGGGGAGCTGTTTTTT; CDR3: CASSEVAVGTGELFF
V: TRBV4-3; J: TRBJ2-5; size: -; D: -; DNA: TGCGCCAGCAGCCATAGGGGCCTTGGGGGGTTAGAGACCCAGTACTTC; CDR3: CASSHRGLGGLETQYF
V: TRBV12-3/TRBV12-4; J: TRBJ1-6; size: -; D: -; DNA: TGTGCCAGCAGTCTTATACTCGGGCCCCTCCACTTT; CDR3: CASSLILGPLHF
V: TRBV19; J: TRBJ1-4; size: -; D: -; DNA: TGTGCCAGTAGTAGCGGGAGGACGTCTAATGAAAAACTGTTTTTT; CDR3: CASSSGRTSNEKLFF
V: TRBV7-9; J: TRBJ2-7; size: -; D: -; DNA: TGTGCCAGCAGCTTAGATAGGGGCTCCGACGAGCAGTACTTC; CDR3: CASSLDRGSDEQYF
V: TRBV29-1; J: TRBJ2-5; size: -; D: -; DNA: TGCAGCGTCGTGGGGGCCCAAGAGACCCAGTACTTC; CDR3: CSVVGAQETQYF
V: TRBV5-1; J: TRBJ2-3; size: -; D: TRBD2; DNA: TGCGCCAGCAGCTTCACTAGCGGGGGCGACACAGATACGCAGTATTTT; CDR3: CASSFTSGGDTDTQYF
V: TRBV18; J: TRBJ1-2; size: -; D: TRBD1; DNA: TGTGCCAGCTCACGTTTTCAGGGGGACTATGGCTACACCTTC; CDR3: CASSRFQGDYGYTF
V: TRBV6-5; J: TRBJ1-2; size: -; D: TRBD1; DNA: TGTGCCAGCAGTCCCATAGGGGACAGAGACTATGGCTACACCTTC; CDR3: CASSPIGDRDYGYTF
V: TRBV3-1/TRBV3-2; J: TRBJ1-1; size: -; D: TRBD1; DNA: TGTGCCAGCAGCACGACAGGGGGCACTGAAGCTTTCTTT; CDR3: CASSTTGGTEAFF
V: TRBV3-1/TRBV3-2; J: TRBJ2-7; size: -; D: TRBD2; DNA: TGTGCCAGCAGCCAAGGCCGGGGGGGAACCTACGAGCAGTACTTC; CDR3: CASSQGRGGTYEQYF
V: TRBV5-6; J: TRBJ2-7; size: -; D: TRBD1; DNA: TGTGCCAGCAGCCTAAGGGACAGCTACGAGCAGTACTTC; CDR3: CASSLRDSYEQYF
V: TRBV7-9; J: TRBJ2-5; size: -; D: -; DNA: TGTGCCAGCAGTCGACAAGGGCTACAGGATCAAGAGACCCAGTACTTC; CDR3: CASSRQGLQDQETQYF
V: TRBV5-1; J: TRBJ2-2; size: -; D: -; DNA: TGCGCCAGCAGCTTGTCCTACACCGGGGAGCTGTTTTTT; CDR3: CASSLSYTGELFF
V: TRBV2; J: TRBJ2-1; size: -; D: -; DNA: TGTGCCAGCAGTGGTAGACAGGTCTACAATGAGCAGTTCTTC; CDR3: CASSGRQVYNEQFF
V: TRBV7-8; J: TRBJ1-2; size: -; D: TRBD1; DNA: TGTGCCAGCAGCTTAGGTGGACAGGGGGCTAGTGGCTACACCTTC; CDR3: CASSLGGQGASGYTF
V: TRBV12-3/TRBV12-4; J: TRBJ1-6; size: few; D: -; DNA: TGTGCCAGCAGCCGCCCGGGGGGATCACCCCTCCACTTT; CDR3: CASSRPGGSPLHF
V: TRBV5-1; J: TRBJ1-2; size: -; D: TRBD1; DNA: TGCGCCAGCAGCTTAGCCGGGACAGCCGCTAACTATGGCTACACCTTC; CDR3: CASSLAGTAANYGYTF
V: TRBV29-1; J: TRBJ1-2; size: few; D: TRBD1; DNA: TGCAGCGTTGAAGGCAGGGGGAGCTATGGCTACACCTTC; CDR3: CSVEGRGSYGYTF
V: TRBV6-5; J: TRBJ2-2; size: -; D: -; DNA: TGTGCCAGCAGCCACTCCGGGGAGCTGTTTTTT; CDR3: CASSHSGELFF
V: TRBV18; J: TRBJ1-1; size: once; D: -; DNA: TGTGCCAGCTCACCTTCGCGGGCTTCGACCACTGAAGCTTTCTTT; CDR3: CASSPSRASTTEAFF
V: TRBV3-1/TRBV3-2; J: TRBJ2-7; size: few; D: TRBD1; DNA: TGTGCCAGCAGCCAATCAGGGGGCGAGCAGTACTTC; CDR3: CASSQSGGEQYF
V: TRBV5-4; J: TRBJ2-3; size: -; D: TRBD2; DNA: TGTGCCAGCAGTTTATGGGGGGGGACCCCGGATACGCAGTATTTT; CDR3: CASSLWGGTPDTQYF
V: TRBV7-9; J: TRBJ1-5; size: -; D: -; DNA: TGTGCCAGCAGCTCCGACAGGACTGATCAGCCCCAGCATTTT; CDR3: CASSSDRTDQPQHF
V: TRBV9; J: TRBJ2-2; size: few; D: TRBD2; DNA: TGTGCCAGCAGCGCAGGACTAGCGGGGGGAGGAAACACCGGGGAGCTGTTTTTT; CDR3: CASSAGLAGGGNTGELFF
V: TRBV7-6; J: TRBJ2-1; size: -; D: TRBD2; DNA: TGTGCCAGCAGCACAACTAGCGGGTCCTACAATGAGCAGTTCTTC; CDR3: CASSTTSGSYNEQFF
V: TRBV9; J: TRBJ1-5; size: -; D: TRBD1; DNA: TGTGTCAGCAGCGATGGACAGGGAAATCAGCCCCAGCATTTT; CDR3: CVSSDGQGNQPQHF
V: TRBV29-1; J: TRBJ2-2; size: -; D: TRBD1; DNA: TGCAGCGTTCCCAGGGGGCCAACGAACACCGGGGAGCTGTTTTTT; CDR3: CSVPRGPTNTGELFF
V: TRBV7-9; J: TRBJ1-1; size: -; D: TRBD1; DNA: TGTGCCAGCAGGAGCGGGACAGGGGGTACTGAAGCTTTCTTT; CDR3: CASRSGTGGTEAFF
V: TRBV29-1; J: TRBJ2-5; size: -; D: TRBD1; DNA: TGCAGCGTTGTTAGGGGGCTAGGAGAGACCCAGTACTTC; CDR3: CSVVRGLGETQYF